The following is a TCR beta chain sequence with its context. What it binds is not known. This sample is drawn from a study of T cells in localized non-small cell lung cancer. Study-wide results and caveats: Uninvolved adjacent lung showed the highest T cell clonality, exceeding tumor.

Generated by immunoSEQ multiplex PCR, the TCRdb table keeps only in-frame clones and is missing some. The sample gives fewer than 100,000 clones, 80% of which show up once; more than 9% is in the top ten. CDR3 length: 13 amino acids. With 9 bases removed from V and 5 bases from J, the gap between germline ends came to 16 bases. Per germline, CDR1 LNHDA and CDR2 SQIVND (reference sequence). This sequence was found in a female donor of 60 years or more with stage I lung adenocarcinoma. The V gene is TRBV19, the J gene TRBJ1-1; D unclear. The material was peripheral blood, obtained before any cancer treatment. CDR3 region: CASPSGRDTEAFF. The CDR3 nucleotides are TGTGCCAGCCCCTCTGGGCGGGATACTGAAGCTTTCTTT. Complete variable domain (other parts from reference TRBV19 and TRBJ1-1): DGGITQSPKYLFRKEGQNVTLSCEQNLNHDAMYWYRQDPGQGLRLIYYSQIVNDFQKGDIAEGYSVSREKKESFPLTVTSAQKNPTAFYLCASPSGRDTEAFFGQGTRLTVV.